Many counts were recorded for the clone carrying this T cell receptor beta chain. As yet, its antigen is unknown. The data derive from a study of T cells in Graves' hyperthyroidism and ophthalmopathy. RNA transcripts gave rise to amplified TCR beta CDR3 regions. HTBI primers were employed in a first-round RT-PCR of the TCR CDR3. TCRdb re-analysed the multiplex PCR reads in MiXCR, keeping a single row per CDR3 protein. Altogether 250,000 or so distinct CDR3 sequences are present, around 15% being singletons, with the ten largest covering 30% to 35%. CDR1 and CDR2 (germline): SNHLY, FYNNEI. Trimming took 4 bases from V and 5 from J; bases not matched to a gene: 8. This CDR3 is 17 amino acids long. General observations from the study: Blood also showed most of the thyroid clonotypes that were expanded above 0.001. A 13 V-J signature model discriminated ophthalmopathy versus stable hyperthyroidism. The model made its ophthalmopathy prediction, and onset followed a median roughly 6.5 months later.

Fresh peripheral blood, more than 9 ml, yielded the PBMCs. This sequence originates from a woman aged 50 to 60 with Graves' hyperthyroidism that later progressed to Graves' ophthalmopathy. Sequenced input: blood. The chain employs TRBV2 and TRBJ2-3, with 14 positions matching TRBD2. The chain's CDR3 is CASSAPGLAGVEDTQYF. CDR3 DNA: TGTGCCAGCAGTGCCCCGGGACTAGCGGGAGTAGAAGATACGCAGTATTTT.